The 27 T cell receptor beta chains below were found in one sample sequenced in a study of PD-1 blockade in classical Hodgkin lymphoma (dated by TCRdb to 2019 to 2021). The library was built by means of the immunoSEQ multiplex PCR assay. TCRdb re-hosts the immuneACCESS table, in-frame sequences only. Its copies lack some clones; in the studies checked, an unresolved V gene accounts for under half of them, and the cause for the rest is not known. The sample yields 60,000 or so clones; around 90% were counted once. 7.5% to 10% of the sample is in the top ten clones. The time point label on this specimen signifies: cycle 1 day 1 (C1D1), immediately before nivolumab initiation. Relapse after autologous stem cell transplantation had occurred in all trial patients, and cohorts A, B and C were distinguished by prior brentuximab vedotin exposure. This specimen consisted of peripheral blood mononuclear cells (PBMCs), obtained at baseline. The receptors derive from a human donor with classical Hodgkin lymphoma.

The CDR3 DNA reads as TGTGCCAGCAGCCACCCTAGCGGGAGGGCCGACCGTACGCAGTATTTT. Amino acids: CASSHPSGRADRTQYF. V is TRBV7-8 and J is TRBJ2-3; 12 nucleotides line up with TRBD2. Germline V CDR1 and CDR2: SGHVS, FQNEAQ. V dropped 5 bases and J dropped 8; count of bases not matched to a gene: 11. This CDR3 region has 16 residues.

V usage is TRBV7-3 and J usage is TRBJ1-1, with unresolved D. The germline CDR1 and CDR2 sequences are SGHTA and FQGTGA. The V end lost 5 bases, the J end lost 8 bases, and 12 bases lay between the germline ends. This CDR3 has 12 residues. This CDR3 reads CASSRSGSEAFF. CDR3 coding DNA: TGTGCCAGCAGCAGATCGGGAAGCGAAGCTTTCTTT.

CDR3 coding DNA: TGTGCCAGCAGTTTATCGACAGGCGCTGAAGCTTTCTTT. Amino acid sequence: CASSLSTGAEAFF. This chain joins TRBV27 and TRBJ1-1; possibly TRBD1 for D (6 bases). The CDR3 consists of 13 residues. Looked up from germline, CDR1 is MNHEY and CDR2 is SMNVEV (reference sequence). Trimming took 0 bases from V and 6 from J, leaving 8 bases between them.

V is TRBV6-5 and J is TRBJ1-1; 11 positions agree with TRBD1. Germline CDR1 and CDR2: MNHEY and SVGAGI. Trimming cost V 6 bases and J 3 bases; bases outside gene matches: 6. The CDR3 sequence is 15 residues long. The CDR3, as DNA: TGTGCCAGCAGCAAGGGGACAGGGGGGGACACTGAAGCTTTCTTT. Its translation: CASSKGTGGDTEAFF.

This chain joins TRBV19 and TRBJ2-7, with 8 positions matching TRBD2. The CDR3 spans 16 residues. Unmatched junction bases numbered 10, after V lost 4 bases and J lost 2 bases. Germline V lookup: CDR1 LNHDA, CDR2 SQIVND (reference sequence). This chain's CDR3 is CASSTDGTRRTYEQYF. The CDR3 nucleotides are TGTGCCAGTAGTACCGACGGGACTAGGAGAACCTACGAGCAGTACTTC.

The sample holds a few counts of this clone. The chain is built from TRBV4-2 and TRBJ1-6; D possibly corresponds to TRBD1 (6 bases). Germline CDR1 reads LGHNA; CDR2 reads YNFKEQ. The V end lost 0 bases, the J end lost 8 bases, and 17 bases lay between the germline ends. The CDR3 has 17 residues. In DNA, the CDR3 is TGTGCCAGCAGCCAAGAGGACACGGGACAAAGCTATTCACCCCTCCACTTT. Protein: CASSQEDTGQSYSPLHF.

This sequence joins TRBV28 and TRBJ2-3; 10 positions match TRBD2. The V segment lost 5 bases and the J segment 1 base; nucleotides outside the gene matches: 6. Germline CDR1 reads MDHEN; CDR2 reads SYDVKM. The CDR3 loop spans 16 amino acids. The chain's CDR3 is CASSTPGTSGTDTQYF. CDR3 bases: TGTGCCAGCAGTACCCCCGGGACTAGCGGCACAGATACGCAGTATTTT.

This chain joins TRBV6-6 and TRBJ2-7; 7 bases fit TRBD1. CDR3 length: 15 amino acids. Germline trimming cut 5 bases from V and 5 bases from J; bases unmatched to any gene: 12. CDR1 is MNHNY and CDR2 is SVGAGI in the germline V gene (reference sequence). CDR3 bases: TGTGCCAGCAGTGGGGAAGACCAGGGGGTCGACGAGCAGTACTTC. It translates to CASSGEDQGVDEQYF.

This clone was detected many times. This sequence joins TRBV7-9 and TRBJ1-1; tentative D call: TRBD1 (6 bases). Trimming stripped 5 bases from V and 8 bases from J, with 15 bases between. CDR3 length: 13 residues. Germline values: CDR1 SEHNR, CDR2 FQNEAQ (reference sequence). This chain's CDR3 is CASSPTDSSEAFF. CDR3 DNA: TGTGCCAGCAGCCCTACGGACAGTTCGGAAGCTTTCTTT.

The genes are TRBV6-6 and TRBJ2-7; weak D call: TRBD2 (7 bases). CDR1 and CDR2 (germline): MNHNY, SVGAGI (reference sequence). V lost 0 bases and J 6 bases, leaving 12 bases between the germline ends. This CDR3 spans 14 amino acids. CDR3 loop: CASSYSGGAREQYF. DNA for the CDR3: TGTGCCAGCAGTTACTCTGGGGGGGCGCGCGAGCAGTACTTC.

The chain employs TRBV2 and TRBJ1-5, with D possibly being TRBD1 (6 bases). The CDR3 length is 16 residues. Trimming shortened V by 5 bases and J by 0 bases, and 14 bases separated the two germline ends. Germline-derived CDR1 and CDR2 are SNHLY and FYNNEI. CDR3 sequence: CASSRTGPYSNQPQHF. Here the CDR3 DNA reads TGTGCCAGCAGTCGAACAGGGCCGTATAGCAATCAGCCCCAGCATTTT.

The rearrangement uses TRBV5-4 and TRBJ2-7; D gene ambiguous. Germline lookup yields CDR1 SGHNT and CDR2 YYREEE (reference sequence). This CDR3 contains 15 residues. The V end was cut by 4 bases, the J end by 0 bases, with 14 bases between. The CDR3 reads CASSTGTSFSYEQYF. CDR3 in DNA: TGTGCCAGCAGCACCGGTACAAGCTTCTCCTACGAGCAGTACTTC.

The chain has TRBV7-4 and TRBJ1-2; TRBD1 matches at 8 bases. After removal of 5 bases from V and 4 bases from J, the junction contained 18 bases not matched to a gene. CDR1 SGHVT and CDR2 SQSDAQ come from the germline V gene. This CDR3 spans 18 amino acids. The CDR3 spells CASSPNRGTFEIVYGYTF. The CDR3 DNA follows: TGTGCCAGCAGCCCTAACAGGGGGACTTTTGAAATCGTCTATGGCTACACCTTC.

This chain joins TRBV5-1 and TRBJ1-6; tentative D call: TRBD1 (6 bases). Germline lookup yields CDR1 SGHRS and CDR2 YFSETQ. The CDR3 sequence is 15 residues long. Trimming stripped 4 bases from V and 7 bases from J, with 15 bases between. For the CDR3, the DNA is TGCGCCAGCAGCGCCAGACAGGATTTCAATTCACCCCTCCACTTT. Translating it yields CASSARQDFNSPLHF. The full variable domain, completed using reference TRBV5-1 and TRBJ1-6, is KAGVTQTPRYLIKTRGQQVTLSCSPISGHRSVSWYQQTPGQGLQFLFEYFSETQRNKGNFPGRFSGRQFSNSRSEMNVSTLELGDSALYLCASSARQDFNSPLHFGNGTRLTVT.

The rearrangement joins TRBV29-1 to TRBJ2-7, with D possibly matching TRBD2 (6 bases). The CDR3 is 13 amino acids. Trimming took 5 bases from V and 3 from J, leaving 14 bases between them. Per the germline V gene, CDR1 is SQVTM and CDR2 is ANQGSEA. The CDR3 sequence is CSVQGWGDYEQYF. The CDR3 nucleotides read TGCAGCGTTCAGGGTTGGGGGGACTACGAGCAGTACTTC.

CDR3 sequence: CASRRQHAQPQHF. CDR3 bases: TGTGCCAGCAGACGACAGCACGCTCAGCCCCAGCATTTT. The chain uses TRBV2 and TRBJ1-5; TRBD1 is a possible D gene (5 bases). V lost 6 bases and J 6 bases, leaving 12 bases between the germline ends. Looked up from germline, CDR1 is SNHLY and CDR2 is FYNNEI. The CDR3 is 13 residues long.

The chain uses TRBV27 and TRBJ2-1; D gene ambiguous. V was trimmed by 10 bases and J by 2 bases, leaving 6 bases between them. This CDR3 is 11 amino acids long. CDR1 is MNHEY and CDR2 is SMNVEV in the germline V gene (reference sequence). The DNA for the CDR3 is TGTGCCACCAGCGCCTACAATGAGCAGTTCTTC. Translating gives CATSAYNEQFF.

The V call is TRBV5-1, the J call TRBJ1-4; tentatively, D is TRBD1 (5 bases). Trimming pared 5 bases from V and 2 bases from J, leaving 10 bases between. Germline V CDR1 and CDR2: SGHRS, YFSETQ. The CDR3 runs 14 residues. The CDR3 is CASSETGTNEKLFF. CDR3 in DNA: TGCGCCAGCAGTGAAACAGGCACTAATGAAAAACTGTTTTTT.

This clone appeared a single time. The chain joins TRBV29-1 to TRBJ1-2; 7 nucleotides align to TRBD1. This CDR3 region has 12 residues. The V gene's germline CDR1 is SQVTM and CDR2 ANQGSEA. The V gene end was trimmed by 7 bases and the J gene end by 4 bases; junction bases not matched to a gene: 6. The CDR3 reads CSASDRVYGYTF. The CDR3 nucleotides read TGCAGCGCATCAGACAGGGTCTATGGCTACACCTTC.

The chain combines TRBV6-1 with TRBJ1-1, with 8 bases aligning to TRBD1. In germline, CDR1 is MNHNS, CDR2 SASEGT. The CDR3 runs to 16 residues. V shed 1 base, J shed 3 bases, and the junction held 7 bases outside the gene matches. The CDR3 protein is CASSEEGQATYTEAFF. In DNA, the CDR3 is TGTGCCAGCAGTGAAGAGGGACAGGCGACGTACACTGAAGCTTTCTTT.

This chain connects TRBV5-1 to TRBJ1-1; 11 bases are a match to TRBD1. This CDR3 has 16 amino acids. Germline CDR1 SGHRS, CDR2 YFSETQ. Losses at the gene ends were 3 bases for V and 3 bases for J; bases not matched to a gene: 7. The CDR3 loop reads CASSSGQGARDTEAFF. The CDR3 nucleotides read TGCGCCAGCAGCTCCGGACAGGGGGCACGGGACACTGAAGCTTTCTTT.

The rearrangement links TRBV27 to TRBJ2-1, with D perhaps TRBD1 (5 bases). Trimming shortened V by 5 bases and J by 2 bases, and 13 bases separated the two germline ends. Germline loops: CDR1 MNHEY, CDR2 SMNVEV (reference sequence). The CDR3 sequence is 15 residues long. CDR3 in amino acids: CASSPRVVAYNEQFF. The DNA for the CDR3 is TGTGCCAGCAGTCCCAGGGTAGTAGCCTACAATGAGCAGTTCTTC.

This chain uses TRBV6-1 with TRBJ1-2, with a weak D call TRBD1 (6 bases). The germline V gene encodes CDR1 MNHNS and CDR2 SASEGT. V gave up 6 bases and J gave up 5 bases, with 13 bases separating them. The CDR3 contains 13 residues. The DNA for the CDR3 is TGTGCCAGCAGGGTAGACAGGACATATGGCTACACCTTC. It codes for CASRVDRTYGYTF.

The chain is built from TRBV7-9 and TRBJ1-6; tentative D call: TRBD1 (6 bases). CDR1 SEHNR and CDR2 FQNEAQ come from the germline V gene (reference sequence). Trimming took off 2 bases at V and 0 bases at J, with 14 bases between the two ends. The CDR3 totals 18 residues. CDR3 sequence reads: CASSLSGKGVSYNSPLHF. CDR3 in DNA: TGTGCCAGCAGCTTAAGTGGGAAGGGGGTCTCCTATAATTCACCCCTCCACTTT.

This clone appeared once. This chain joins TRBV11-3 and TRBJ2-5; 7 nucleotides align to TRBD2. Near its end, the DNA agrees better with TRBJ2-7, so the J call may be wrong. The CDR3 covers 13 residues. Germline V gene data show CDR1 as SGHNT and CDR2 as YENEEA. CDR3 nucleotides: TGTGCCAGCAGTAAAGGGACTATCTACGAGCAGTACTTC. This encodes CASSKGTIYEQYF.

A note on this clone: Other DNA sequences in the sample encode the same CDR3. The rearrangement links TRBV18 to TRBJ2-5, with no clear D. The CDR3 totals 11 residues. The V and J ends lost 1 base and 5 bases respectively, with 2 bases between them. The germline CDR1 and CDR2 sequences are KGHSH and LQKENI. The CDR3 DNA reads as TGTGCCAGCTCACCACGGGAGACCCAGTACTTC. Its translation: CASSPRETQYF.

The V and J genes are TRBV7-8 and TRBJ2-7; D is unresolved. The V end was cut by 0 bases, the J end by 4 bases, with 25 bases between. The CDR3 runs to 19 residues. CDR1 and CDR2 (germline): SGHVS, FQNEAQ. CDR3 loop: CASSLASGGWASSPYEQYF. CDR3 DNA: TGTGCCAGCAGCTTAGCAAGTGGTGGATGGGCTTCTAGTCCTTACGAGCAGTACTTC.